These 20 T cell receptor beta chains were sequenced from one sample in a study of T cells in Graves' hyperthyroidism and ophthalmopathy. Using RNA transcripts as the source, TCR beta CDR3 regions were amplified. The HTBI primer set was used in a first-round RT-PCR of the TCR CDR3. Via MiXCR, TCRdb re-called the multiplex PCR reads, giving one row per CDR3 protein. The table has nearly 600,000 distinct CDR3 sequences, 13% to 15% seen once; the top ten hold more than 6%. The source material was blood. Receptors originate from a woman younger than 30 with Graves' ophthalmopathy.

This clonotype was picked up a small number of times. The chain has TRBV11-2 and TRBJ1-6; D is ambiguous. This CDR3 is built from 14 residues. Per the germline V gene, CDR1 is SGHAT and CDR2 is FQNNGV. V dropped 5 bases and J dropped 7 bases, with 12 bases sitting between them. The DNA of the CDR3 is TGTGCCAGCAGCAATCCAGGTGTGAATTCACCCCTCCACTTT. It specifies CASSNPGVNSPLHF.

In this sample, this clonotype turned up many times. The V and J genes are TRBV18 and TRBJ1-2; TRBD1 might be the D (6 bases). The V gene lost 3 bases and the J gene lost 3 bases, with 11 bases spanning the gap. This CDR3 region has 14 residues. The germline V gene encodes CDR1 KGHSH and CDR2 LQKENI. CDR3 region: CASSPGRGYYGYTF. In nucleotides, the CDR3 is TGTGCCAGCTCACCCGGGAGGGGGTACTATGGCTACACCTTC.

This clonotype occurred a few times. V is TRBV27 and J is TRBJ1-1; TRBD1 matches 9 bases. V lost 2 bases, J lost 5 bases, and 12 bases stayed unmatched. This CDR3 is 17 amino acids long. Per the germline V gene, CDR1 is MNHEY and CDR2 is SMNVEV (reference sequence). CDR3 in amino acids: CASSLEHRGRDGTEAFF. The CDR3 DNA reads as TGTGCCAGCAGTTTAGAGCACAGGGGGCGGGATGGGACTGAAGCTTTCTTT.

This clonotype has at least ten counts. This sequence joins TRBV6-5 and TRBJ2-2; D remains ambiguous. Trimming pared 0 bases from V and 3 bases from J, leaving 14 bases between. Germline V gene lookup returns CDR1 MNHEY and CDR2 SVGAGI. This CDR3 contains 17 residues. The CDR3 DNA sequence: TGTGCCAGCAGTTACTCGGCGTCGAGCGACGACACCGGGGAGCTGTTTTTT. This gives the protein CASSYSASSDDTGELFF.

The chain is built from TRBV11-3 and TRBJ2-1; D may be TRBD2 (6 bases). The V end lost 3 bases, the J end lost 5 bases, and 14 bases lay between the germline ends. Germline CDR1 is SGHNT and CDR2 is YENEEA. The CDR3 runs 15 residues. The CDR3 coding sequence is TGTGCCAGCAGCTTGGGGCTAGCGAAAAACAATGAGCAGTTCTTC. Translating it yields CASSLGLAKNNEQFF.

This clonotype was detected ten times or more. The V call is TRBV11-3, the J call TRBJ2-1; D assignment may be TRBD1 or TRBD2 (5 bases each). The germline gives CDR1 SGHNT, CDR2 YENEEA. The CDR3 consists of 16 residues. Trimming removed 6 bases at V and 6 bases at J, with 21 bases between. The CDR3 region is CASSRQLRARVNEQFF. For the CDR3, the DNA is TGTGCCAGCAGTCGCCAGTTGCGGGCCAGGGTCAATGAGCAGTTCTTC.

J is TRBJ2-3 and V is TRBV29-1; 8 bases are shared with TRBD1. After removal of 7 bases from V and 1 base from J, the junction contained 13 bases not matched to a gene. CDR3 length: 16 residues. The germline gives CDR1 SQVTM, CDR2 ANQGSEA. CDR3 amino acids: CSALPLPGQGTDTQYF. The CDR3 nucleotides are TGCAGCGCTCTACCACTACCGGGACAGGGCACAGATACGCAGTATTTT.

There are many counts of this clonotype. This sequence joins TRBV12-3 or TRBV12-4 and TRBJ2-1, with D maybe TRBD2 (6 bases). V was shortened by 2 bases and J by 0 bases, with 14 bases between the two germline ends. This CDR3 spans 17 amino acids. Written as DNA, the CDR3 is TGTGCCAGCAGTTTATTCCCCCTAGCGTCCTCCTACAATGAGCAGTTCTTC. It codes for CASSLFPLASSYNEQFF.

In its sample, this clonotype was seen many times. The J gene is TRBJ2-5, the V gene TRBV12-3 or TRBV12-4, with 8 bases identical to TRBD1. The J segment lost 4 bases and the V segment lost 5 bases, leaving 12 bases of the junction unmatched. CDR3 length: 16 amino acids. The CDR3 loop reads CASSPPIGQGGETQYF. The CDR3 region has the DNA TGTGCCAGCAGTCCCCCTATCGGACAGGGAGGAGAGACCCAGTACTTC.

The V gene is TRBV19, the J gene TRBJ2-1, with 9 bases aligning to TRBD1. The junction had 9 bases not matched to a gene; V was cut back by 9 bases and J by 9 bases. This CDR3 is 13 amino acids long. The germline gives CDR1 LNHDA, CDR2 SQIVND (reference sequence). CDR3 region: CASTGQGFVEQFF. The DNA for the CDR3 is TGTGCCAGCACGGGACAGGGATTTGTTGAGCAGTTCTTC.

This clonotype was observed at least ten times. This sequence joins TRBV29-1 and TRBJ2-5, with D uncertain. The CDR3 length is 13 residues. Germline V gene sequence: CDR1 SQVTM, CDR2 ANQGSEA. Trimming took off 2 bases at V and 1 base at J, with 8 bases between the two ends. The CDR3 coding sequence is TGCAGCGTTGAAAGGACGGTCCAAGAGACCCAGTACTTC. Protein sequence: CSVERTVQETQYF.

The rearrangement uses TRBV29-1 and TRBJ2-3; possible D gene TRBD2, 6 bases. CDR1 SQVTM and CDR2 ANQGSEA come from the germline V gene. This CDR3 is built from 15 residues. With 6 bases removed from V and 3 bases from J, the gap between germline ends came to 19 bases. The CDR3 reads CSVWAASARTDTQYF. CDR3 coding DNA: TGCAGCGTATGGGCGGCTAGCGCGAGAACAGATACGCAGTATTTT.

The chain uses TRBV12-3 or TRBV12-4 and TRBJ2-7, with TRBD2 matching over 14 bases. The CDR3 runs to 15 residues. The trim removed 3 bases at V and 5 bases at J, leaving 3 bases unmatched. The CDR3: CASSLTSGRAHEQYF. The CDR3 nucleotides read TGTGCCAGCAGTTTGACTAGCGGGAGGGCCCACGAGCAGTACTTC.

This clonotype was counted many times. V gene TRBV7-8 combines with J gene TRBJ2-5; 8 positions agree with TRBD2. The CDR3 spans 17 residues. V gave up 5 bases and J gave up 3 bases; unmatched junction bases: 14. Germline CDR1 is SGHVS and CDR2 is FQNEAQ. The CDR3 DNA sequence: TGTGCCAGCAGCCCGGGGTTTGCGGGAGGCCCAAAAGAGACCCAGTACTTC. It specifies CASSPGFAGGPKETQYF.

The chain is built from TRBV20-1 and TRBJ1-5; TRBD1 aligns across 8 bases. Germline-derived CDR1 and CDR2 are DFQATT and SNEGSKA (reference sequence). The CDR3 spans 16 residues. Germline trimming cut 0 bases from V and 2 bases from J; bases unmatched to any gene: 6. DNA of the CDR3: TGCAGTGCTAGAGATTGGACAGGGTCGGGCAATCAGCCCCAGCATTTT. Its translation is CSARDWTGSGNQPQHF.

The CDR3 coding sequence is TGCGCCAGCAGCTTGGGTTTGGGGGACTATGTGACCCAGTACTTC. The encoded protein is CASSLGLGDYVTQYF. This sequence joins TRBV5-1 and TRBJ2-5, with TRBD2 matching 7 bases. After removal of 0 bases from V and 7 bases from J, the junction contained 9 bases not matched to a gene. CDR1 is SGHRS and CDR2 is YFSETQ in the germline V gene. The CDR3 is 15 amino acids.

The V and J genes are TRBV20-1 and TRBJ1-4; perhaps TRBD1 as D (6 bases). Germline V lookup: CDR1 DFQATT, CDR2 SNEGSKA (reference sequence). V lost 7 bases and J lost 6, with 9 bases in between. The CDR3 consists of 11 residues. CDR3 residues: CSVAGDEKLFF. CDR3 bases: TGCAGTGTTGCAGGGGATGAAAAACTGTTTTTT.

This clonotype was picked up many times. The genes are TRBV28 and TRBJ2-5; D is perhaps TRBD1 (5 bases). The V end lost 3 bases, the J end lost 5 bases, and 10 bases lay between the germline ends. Germline assignment: CDR1 MDHEN and CDR2 SYDVKM. This CDR3 has 13 residues. This CDR3 is CASSFQGTETQYF. The CDR3 DNA sequence: TGTGCCAGCAGTTTCCAGGGTACGGAGACCCAGTACTTC.

This clonotype was detected many times. The CDR3 sequence: CASSLTGTIITDTQYF. In nucleotides, the CDR3 is TGTGCCAGCAGTTTAACCGGGACTATAATCACAGATACGCAGTATTTT. The rearrangement uses TRBV12-3 or TRBV12-4 and TRBJ2-3, with 7 bases lining up with TRBD2. The CDR3 is 16 residues long. The ends lost 2 bases at V and 2 bases at J; junction bases unmatched: 7.

This clonotype was detected only a few times. Sequence at one end of the junction differs from germline and may be a read error. V usage is TRBV12-5 and J usage is TRBJ1-1; weak D call: TRBD1 (6 bases). CDR1 is LGHNT and CDR2 is FRNRAP in the germline V gene. This CDR3 spans 14 amino acids. CDR3: CASDLGHLNTEAFF. DNA of the CDR3: TGTGCTAGTGATTTGGGACATTTGAACACTGAAGCTTTCTTT. Drawing the rest from reference TRBV12-5 and TRBJ1-1, the complete variable domain is DARVTQTPRHKVTEMGQEVTMRCQPILGHNTVFWYRQTMMQGLELLAYFRNRAPLDDSGMPKDRFSAEMPDATLATLKIQPSEPRDSAVYFCASDLGHLNTEAFFGQGTRLTVV.